This TCR beta chain stems from a study of T cell responses to AZD1222 COVID-19 vaccine. Across the study: Second doses were pooled across both intervals (about 4 or about 12 weeks).

V trimming: 7 bases; J trimming: 9 bases; junction bases outside the gene matches: 13. CDR1 and CDR2 from the germline V gene are MDHEN and SYDVKM. The length of the CDR3 is 15 residues. The data were produced by immunoSEQ multiplex PCR, yet TCRdb's version contains in-frame clones alone and is incomplete. The sample consists of 100,000 to 150,000 clones, approximately 85% of them appearing once. Concerning this clone itself: Antigen specificity is unknown.

Study findings and constraints: White British people made up most donors, females outnumbered males, and clonal diversity was possibly underestimated. Among vaccine-associated CD4 TCRs, coverage spanned spike, with dominance at 160-218 and 743-854.

The clonotype comes from an adult in good health. The J gene is TRBJ2-4, the V gene TRBV28; TRBD1 matches 9 bases. This sample comprised peripheral blood, obtained on day 0 of AZD1222 vaccination. CDR3 nucleotide sequence: TGTGCCAGCAATATTTCGCCCACAGGGGGCGGCATTCAGTACTTC. Its translation is CASNISPTGGGIQYF.